A single sample is the source of the 15 T cell receptor beta chains below, sequenced in a study of control samples from healthy donors and cancer patients. TCRdb's table, derived via immunoSEQ multiplex PCR, lists solely in-frame clones and lacks some. The sample includes roughly 70,000 clones, approximately 87% of them seen just once. Sequencing input: blood. These receptors all stem from a man aged 45-65 years in good health.

V is TRBV21-1 and J is TRBJ2-4. TRBV21-1 is annotated as a pseudogene. The CDR3 is made up of 14 amino acids. The CDR3 DNA reads as TGTGCCAGCAGGAACCCGGGACCTAAAAACATTCAGTACTTC. This sequence encodes CASRNPGPKNIQYF.

V gene TRBV19 combines with J gene TRBJ2-7; TRBD1 agrees at 11 bases. The CDR3 length is 15 residues. The V and J ends lost 5 bases and 3 bases, in that order; junction bases with no gene match: 6. From germline, CDR1 is LNHDA and CDR2 SQIVND (reference sequence). The CDR3 loop is CASSSSGTGGYEQYF. The CDR3 coding sequence is TGTGCCAGTAGTTCTTCCGGGACAGGGGGCTACGAGCAGTACTTC.

To note about this clone: At one end, the junction sequence differs from germline, possibly due to a read error. The genes are TRBV30 and TRBJ2-7; D gene uncertain. The germline V gene has CDR1 GTSNPN and CDR2 SVGIG (reference sequence). The CDR3 spans 13 residues. The CDR3 DNA reads TGTGCCTGGACCGACTTGATAACGGCCCCATTATTGTTC. It specifies CAWTDLITAPLLF.

The rearrangement joins TRBV18 to TRBJ1-6; a weak D match, TRBD1 (5 bases). Germline CDR1 reads KGHSH; CDR2 reads LQKENI. V gave up 3 bases and J gave up 4 bases, with 10 bases separating them. The CDR3 is 15 amino acids. As DNA, the CDR3 is TGTGCCAGCTCACCGAACAGGTCGTATAATTCACCCCTCCACTTT. Translation: CASSPNRSYNSPLHF. The entire variable domain, with the rest obtained from reference TRBV18 and TRBJ1-6, is as follows: NAGVMQNPRHLVRRRGQEARLRCSPMKGHSHVYWYRQLPEEGLKFMVYLQKENIIDESGMPKERFSAEFPKEGPSILRIQQVVRGDSAAYFCASSPNRSYNSPLHFGNGTRLTVT.

The V call is TRBV2, the J call TRBJ2-3; D is undetermined. V lost 10 bases to trimming and J lost 2 bases, with 13 bases between them. This CDR3 is built from 13 residues. CDR1 is SNHLY, CDR2 FYNNEI, per germline. The CDR3 reads CAMDSVPTDTQYF. CDR3 in DNA: TGTGCCATGGATAGTGTCCCCACAGATACGCAGTATTTT.

The chain has TRBV7-6 and TRBJ2-5, with 8 bases identical to TRBD2. Trimming removed 2 bases from V and 5 bases from J; junction bases left unmatched: 7. Germline assignment: CDR1 SGHVS and CDR2 FNYEAQ. The CDR3 spans 15 residues. The CDR3 sequence: CASSLKSGGYETQYF. CDR3 in DNA: TGTGCCAGCAGCTTAAAAAGCGGGGGATACGAGACCCAGTACTTC.

The chain couples TRBV6-5 to TRBJ1-2, with 10 bases identical to TRBD1. This CDR3 is built from 15 residues. Germline lookup yields CDR1 MNHEY and CDR2 SVGAGI. The ends lost 6 bases at V and 6 bases at J; junction bases unmatched: 10. Here the CDR3 reads CASSGQGGTSDGYTF. The DNA of the CDR3 is TGTGCCAGCAGCGGACAGGGGGGAACGTCTGATGGCTACACCTTC.

Comment on this clone: One end of the junction varies from germline; a read error may be responsible. The chain employs TRBV15 and TRBJ1-5; the D gene is possibly TRBD1 (5 bases). The CDR3 sequence is 14 residues long. Germline V gene sequence: CDR1 LNHNV, CDR2 YYDKDF (reference sequence). CDR3 region: CATSGDSWGQPQHF. The CDR3 bases are TGTGCCACCAGCGGAGACAGTTGGGGACAGCCCCAGCATTTT.

V usage is TRBV7-2 and J usage is TRBJ1-5; 11 bases line up with TRBD1. Germline values: CDR1 SGHTA, CDR2 FQGNSA. V lost 3 bases, J lost 12 bases, and 1 base stayed unmatched. The CDR3 is 12 residues long. CDR3 in DNA: TGTGCCAGCAGCTTGGACAGGGGGCACCAGCATTTT. Translating it yields CASSLDRGHQHF. The whole variable domain, remainder taken from reference TRBV7-2 and TRBJ1-5, is GAGVSQSPSNKVTEKGKDVELRCDPISGHTALYWYRQSLGQGLEFLIYFQGNSAPDKSGLPSDRFSAERTGGSVSTLTIQRTQQEDSAVYLCASSLDRGHQHFGDGTRLSIL.

This chain joins TRBV4-3 and TRBJ2-7; D may be TRBD2 (6 bases). Deletions cut 1 base from V and 4 bases from J, with 11 bases between. Germline-derived CDR1 and CDR2 are LGHNA and YSLEER. The CDR3 runs to 14 residues. The CDR3 region is CASSQGPGRYEQYF. CDR3 DNA: TGCGCCAGCAGCCAAGGTCCAGGGAGGTACGAGCAGTACTTC.

The chain is built from TRBV14 and TRBJ2-3, with TRBD2 matching over 9 bases. Germline CDR1 SGHDN, CDR2 FVKESK. This CDR3 contains 16 residues. V gave up 3 bases and J gave up 2 bases; unmatched junction bases: 6. The CDR3 loop is CASSQRGGFSTDTQYF. The CDR3 DNA sequence: TGTGCCAGCAGCCAGCGGGGGGGGTTTTCCACAGATACGCAGTATTTT. Based on the CDR3 plus reference TRBV14 and TRBJ2-3, the full variable domain is EAGVTQFPSHSVIEKGQTVTLRCDPISGHDNLYWYRRVMGKEIKFLLHFVKESKQDESGMPNNRFLAERTGGTYSTLKVQPAELEDSGVYFCASSQRGGFSTDTQYFGPGTRLTVL.

The chain links TRBV30 to TRBJ1-5; D unclear. CDR1 GTSNPN and CDR2 SVGIG come from the germline V gene (reference sequence). The CDR3 loop spans 12 amino acids. V was clipped by 1 base and J by 1 base, with 2 bases between them. The DNA of the CDR3 is TGTGCCTGGAGTGAAAGCAATCAGCCCCAGCATTTT. This gives the protein CAWSESNQPQHF.

The V gene is TRBV19, the J gene TRBJ2-7; TRBD1 agrees at 7 bases. V lost 3 bases to trimming and J lost 6 bases; unmatched junction nucleotides: 8. The CDR3 loop spans 14 amino acids. Germline CDR1 and CDR2: LNHDA and SQIVND (reference sequence). CDR3 residues: CASSIFRTGREQYF. The CDR3 DNA reads TGTGCCAGTAGTATCTTCCGGACAGGCCGCGAGCAGTACTTC.

The CDR3 DNA follows: TGTGCCTGGAGTGCCGGGACAGCCTCTTCCTACGAGCAGTACTTC. This translates into CAWSAGTASSYEQYF. V and J are TRBV30 and TRBJ2-7; 7 bases are a match to TRBD1. The V gene's germline CDR1 is GTSNPN and CDR2 SVGIG (reference sequence). This CDR3 region has 15 residues. J gave up 1 base and V 1 base, and 7 bases lay outside the gene matches. Complete variable domain (other parts from reference TRBV30 and TRBJ2-7): SQTIHQWPATLVQPVGSPLSLECTVEGTSNPNLYWYRQAAGRGLQLLFYSVGIGQISSEVPQNLSASRPQDRQFILSSKKLLLSDSGFYLCAWSAGTASSYEQYFGPGTRLTVT.

The chain employs TRBV10-3 and TRBJ2-1, with TRBD2 matching 7 bases. The junction had 13 bases not matched to a gene; V was cut back by 11 bases and J by 9 bases. The germline CDR1 and CDR2 sequences are ENHRY and SYGVKD. This CDR3 spans 13 amino acids. This chain's CDR3 is CAALNGGSGEQFF. The DNA of the CDR3 is TGTGCCGCCCTAAACGGGGGGTCAGGTGAGCAGTTCTTC.